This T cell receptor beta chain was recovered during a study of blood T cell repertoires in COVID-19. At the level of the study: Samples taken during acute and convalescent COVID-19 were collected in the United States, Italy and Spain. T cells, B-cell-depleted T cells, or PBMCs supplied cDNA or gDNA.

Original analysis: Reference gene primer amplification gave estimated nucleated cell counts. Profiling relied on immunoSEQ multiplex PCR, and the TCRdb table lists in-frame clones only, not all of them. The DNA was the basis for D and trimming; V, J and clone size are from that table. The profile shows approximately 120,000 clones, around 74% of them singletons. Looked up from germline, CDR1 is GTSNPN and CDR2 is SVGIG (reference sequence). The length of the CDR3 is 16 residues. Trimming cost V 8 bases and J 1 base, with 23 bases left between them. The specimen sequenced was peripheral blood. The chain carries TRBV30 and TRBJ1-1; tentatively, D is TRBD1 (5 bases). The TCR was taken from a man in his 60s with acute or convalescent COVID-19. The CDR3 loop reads CASRSVGRVPNTEAFF. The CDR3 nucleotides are TGTGCCAGCCGATCGGTTGGCAGGGTGCCGAACACTGAAGCTTTCTTT.